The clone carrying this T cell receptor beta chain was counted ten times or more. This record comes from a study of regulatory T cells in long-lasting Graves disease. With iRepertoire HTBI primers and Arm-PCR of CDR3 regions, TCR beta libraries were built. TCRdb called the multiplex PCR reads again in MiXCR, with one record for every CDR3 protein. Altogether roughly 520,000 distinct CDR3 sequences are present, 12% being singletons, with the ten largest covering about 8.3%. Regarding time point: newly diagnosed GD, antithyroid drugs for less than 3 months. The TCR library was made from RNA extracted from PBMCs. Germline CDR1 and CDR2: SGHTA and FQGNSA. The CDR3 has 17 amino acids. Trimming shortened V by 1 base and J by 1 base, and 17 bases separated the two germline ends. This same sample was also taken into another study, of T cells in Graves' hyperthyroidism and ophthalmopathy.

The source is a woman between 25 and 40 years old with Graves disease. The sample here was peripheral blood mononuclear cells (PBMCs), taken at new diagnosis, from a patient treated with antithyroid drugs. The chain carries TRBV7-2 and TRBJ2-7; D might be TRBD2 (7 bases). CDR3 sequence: CASSLGYAGAGSYEQYF. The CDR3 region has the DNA TGTGCCAGCAGCTTAGGCTATGCGGGGGCGGGTTCCTACGAGCAGTACTTC.